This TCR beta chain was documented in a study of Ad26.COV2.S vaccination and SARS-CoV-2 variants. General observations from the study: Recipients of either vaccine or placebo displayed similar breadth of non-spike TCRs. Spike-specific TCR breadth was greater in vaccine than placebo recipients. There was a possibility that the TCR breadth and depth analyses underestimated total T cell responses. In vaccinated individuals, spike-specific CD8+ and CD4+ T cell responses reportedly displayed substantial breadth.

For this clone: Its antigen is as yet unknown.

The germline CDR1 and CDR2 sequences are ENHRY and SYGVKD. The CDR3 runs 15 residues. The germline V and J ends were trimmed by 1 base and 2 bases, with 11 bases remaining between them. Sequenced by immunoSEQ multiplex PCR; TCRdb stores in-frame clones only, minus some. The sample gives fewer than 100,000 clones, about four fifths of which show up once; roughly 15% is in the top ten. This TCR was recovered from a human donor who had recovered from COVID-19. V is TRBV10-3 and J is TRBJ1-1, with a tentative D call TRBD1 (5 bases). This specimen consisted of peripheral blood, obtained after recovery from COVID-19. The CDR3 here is CAISEYQGPNTEAFF. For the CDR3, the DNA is TGTGCCATCAGTGAGTACCAGGGCCCAAACACTGAAGCTTTCTTT.